What follows is one TCR beta chain and its context. Measured with immunoSEQ multiplex PCR; TCRdb has only the in-frame clones, and not every one. The table includes 55,000 to 75,000 clones, roughly 95% detected once. The sample belongs to a study of technical replicates of blood from several donors. This CDR3 spans 17 amino acids. With 0 bases clipped from V and 4 bases from J, the junction kept 8 bases outside the gene matches. Looked up from germline, CDR1 is LNHDA and CDR2 is SQIVND (reference sequence). The specimen sequenced was PBMCs. The chain combines TRBV19 with TRBJ2-1, with 8 bases fitting TRBD1. The sequence derives from a human donor in good health. Some clones in this sample may be carry-over from other donors' samples. CDR3 region: CASSIDRGTGDYNEQFF. The CDR3 DNA follows: TGTGCCAGTAGTATAGACCGAGGGACAGGAGATTACAATGAGCAGTTCTTC.